These 25 T cell receptor beta chains came from one sample sequenced in a study of blood T cell repertoires in COVID-19. The assay was immunoSEQ multiplex PCR, and TCRdb's table has in-frame clones only and misses some. In the table there are 90,000 or so clones, 70% to 85% of which are singletons. Material for sequencing was peripheral blood. These receptors originate from a woman in her fifties or sixties in a cohort sampled during active or convalescent COVID-19.

This sequence joins TRBV10-3 and TRBJ2-7; D unresolved. V was pared by 6 bases and J by 3 bases, with 9 bases between. This CDR3 spans 12 amino acids. Germline CDR1 ENHRY, CDR2 SYGVKD. The CDR3 nucleotides read TGTGCCATCAGCTCTCCGGGCTACGAGCAGTACTTC. Its translation is CAISSPGYEQYF.

This clone appeared a few times. The V gene is TRBV11-2, the J gene TRBJ1-6; possible D gene TRBD1, 6 bases. Germline CDR1 reads SGHAT; CDR2 reads FQNNGV. This CDR3 has 15 amino acids. Trimming shortened V by 1 base and J by 10 bases, and 14 bases separated the two germline ends. The CDR3 coding sequence is TGTGCCAGCAGCTTAGGGAGCAGGGGTGACTCACCCCTCCACTTT. It codes for CASSLGSRGDSPLHF. The full variable domain, completed using reference TRBV11-2 and TRBJ1-6, is EAGVAQSPRYKIIEKRQSVAFWCNPISGHATLYWYQQILGQGPKLLIQFQNNGVVDDSQLPKDRFSAERLKGVDSTLKIQPAKLEDSAVYLCASSLGSRGDSPLHFGNGTRLTVT.

This rearrangement joins TRBV29-1 to TRBJ2-3; maybe TRBD2 (5 bases). The CDR3 loop spans 12 amino acids. Trimming cost V 5 bases and J 4 bases, with 10 bases left between them. Germline CDR1 reads SQVTM; CDR2 reads ANQGSEA. The CDR3 coding sequence is TGCAGCGTTAGTCACGGGGCAGATACGCAGTATTTT. The encoded protein is CSVSHGADTQYF.

The CDR3 DNA follows: TGTGCCAGCAGCCAAGGGAACAGACAAGAGACCCAGTACTTC. Its protein product is CASSQGNRQETQYF. The chain has TRBV4-2 and TRBJ2-5; D remains unclear. From germline, CDR1 is LGHNA and CDR2 YNFKEQ. V lost 1 base and J 2 bases, leaving 8 bases between the germline ends. The CDR3 has 14 residues.

This clone was picked up a small number of times. CDR3 bases: TGTGCCACCAGCAGAGACCGGAACAGGGGGGTAATTCTAGATACGCAGTATTTT. It yields the protein CATSRDRNRGVILDTQYF. The J gene is TRBJ2-3, the V gene TRBV15, with 8 bases lining up with TRBD1. The length of the CDR3 is 18 residues. Germline CDR1 reads LNHNV; CDR2 reads YYDKDF (reference sequence). After removal of 0 bases from V and 5 bases from J, the junction contained 13 bases not matched to a gene.

This clone has a handful of counts. The genes are TRBV6-5 and TRBJ1-5; TRBD1 matches 10 bases. V lost 7 bases and J lost 2; bases outside the gene matches: 5. The CDR3 is made up of 15 amino acids. Germline V gene data show CDR1 as MNHEY and CDR2 as SVGAGI. The CDR3 spells CASKRGQGRNQPQHF. The CDR3 DNA is TGTGCCAGCAAGAGGGGACAGGGGCGCAATCAGCCCCAGCATTTT.

The chain carries TRBV7-8 and TRBJ2-3; TRBD2 matches at 7 bases. The CDR3 is made up of 15 amino acids. J gave up 1 base and V 1 base, and 2 bases lay outside the gene matches. In germline, CDR1 is SGHVS, CDR2 FQNEAQ. CDR3 in amino acids: CASSLGAGRTDTQYF. CDR3 coding DNA: TGTGCCAGCAGCTTAGGAGCGGGGCGCACAGATACGCAGTATTTT. The full variable domain, rest sourced from reference TRBV7-8 and TRBJ2-3, is GAGVSQSPRYKVAKRGQDVALRCDPISGHVSLFWYQQALGQGPEFLTYFQNEAQLDKSGLPSDRFFAERPEGSVSTLKIQRTQQEDSAVYLCASSLGAGRTDTQYFGPGTRLTVL.

V gene TRBV14 combines with J gene TRBJ2-7, with 7 bases matching TRBD1. V dropped 4 bases and J dropped 2; count of bases not matched to a gene: 11. The CDR3 covers 16 residues. Germline CDR1 SGHDN, CDR2 FVKESK. The CDR3 loop is CASSPPGTVLTYEQYF. The CDR3 nucleotides are TGTGCCAGCAGCCCTCCGGGGACAGTCCTCACCTACGAGCAGTACTTC.

The chain uses TRBV7-8 and TRBJ2-7, with TRBD1 matching 8 bases. The V and J ends lost 5 bases and 5 bases, in that order; junction bases with no gene match: 17. The CDR3 is 17 residues long. CDR1 SGHVS and CDR2 FQNEAQ come from the germline V gene. In DNA, the CDR3 is TGTGCCAGCAGCCCCAACGGGGGTTGGACAGGGACCAACGAGCAGTACTTC. It is translated as CASSPNGGWTGTNEQYF. The whole variable domain, remainder taken from reference TRBV7-8 and TRBJ2-7, is GAGVSQSPRYKVAKRGQDVALRCDPISGHVSLFWYQQALGQGPEFLTYFQNEAQLDKSGLPSDRFFAERPEGSVSTLKIQRTQQEDSAVYLCASSPNGGWTGTNEQYFGPGTRLTVT.

This clone was observed a few times. The chain is built from TRBV5-1 and TRBJ2-2; TRBD2 agrees at 12 bases. The CDR3 consists of 18 residues. V lost 0 bases and J lost 0; bases outside the gene matches: 3. Germline lookup yields CDR1 SGHRS and CDR2 YFSETQ. CDR3 region: CASSLEASGGANTGELFF. The CDR3 DNA follows: TGCGCCAGCAGCTTGGAGGCTAGCGGGGGGGCGAACACCGGGGAGCTGTTTTTT.

CDR3 DNA: TGTGCCAGCAGTTACGGGCGAGGGAGCTATGGCTACACCTTC. It is translated as CASSYGRGSYGYTF. The J gene is TRBJ1-2, the V gene TRBV6-5; no firm D call. With 2 bases removed from V and 4 bases from J, the gap between germline ends came to 11 bases. Looked up from germline, CDR1 is MNHEY and CDR2 is SVGAGI. There are 14 residues in the CDR3.

V is TRBV5-1 and J is TRBJ2-7; 10 positions match TRBD1. The germline V gene has CDR1 SGHRS and CDR2 YFSETQ. The V and J ends lost 2 bases and 2 bases, in that order; junction bases with no gene match: 4. The CDR3 is 15 amino acids. The CDR3, as DNA: TGCGCCAGCAGCTTAGGGACAGGGGACACCTACGAGCAGTACTTC. Its translation: CASSLGTGDTYEQYF.

V and J are TRBV10-3 and TRBJ1-2; 12 bases fit TRBD1. Trimming took 8 bases from V and 8 from J; bases not matched to a gene: 12. The V gene's germline CDR1 is ENHRY and CDR2 SYGVKD. This CDR3 is 15 amino acids long. The CDR3 DNA is TGTGCCATCTATCAGGGACAGGGGGCTTCGAGGGGCTACACCTTC. This codes for CAIYQGQGASRGYTF.

The V call is TRBV3-1 (or the pseudogene TRBV3-2), the J call TRBJ2-3; 7 bases are a match to TRBD2. CDR3 length: 16 residues. Germline CDR1 is LGHDT and CDR2 is YNNKEL (reference sequence). The V and J ends lost 4 bases and 0 bases, in that order; junction bases with no gene match: 7. The CDR3 nucleotides are TGTGCCAGCAGCCCGGGGCAGGGAGGGAGCACAGATACGCAGTATTTT. Translated: CASSPGQGGSTDTQYF.

The chain joins TRBV10-3 to TRBJ2-3, with 7 positions matching TRBD2. The V and J ends lost 5 bases and 0 bases, in that order; junction bases with no gene match: 5. CDR3 length: 15 amino acids. Germline V CDR1 and CDR2: ENHRY, SYGVKD. The CDR3 reads CAISISGVSTDTQYF. Written as DNA, the CDR3 is TGTGCCATCAGTATAAGCGGGGTGAGCACAGATACGCAGTATTTT.

The V and J genes are TRBV4-2 and TRBJ2-7; D is unclear. V lost 0 bases to trimming and J lost 5 bases, with 11 bases between them. Germline-derived CDR1 and CDR2 are LGHNA and YNFKEQ. CDR3 length: 14 amino acids. The CDR3 region is CASSQDRVSHEQYF. The CDR3, as DNA: TGTGCCAGCAGCCAAGATCGGGTAAGCCACGAGCAGTACTTC.

The CDR3 DNA reads TGCGCCAGCAGCCAAGATGAGTGGCAGGCTAATGAAAAACTGTTTTTT. Encoded protein: CASSQDEWQANEKLFF. The rearrangement uses TRBV4-3 and TRBJ1-4; D not certain. Trimming took off 0 bases at V and 3 bases at J, with 11 bases between the two ends. The CDR3 runs 16 residues. Germline CDR1 LGHNA, CDR2 YSLEER.

The chain has TRBV6-2 or TRBV6-3 and TRBJ2-2, with TRBD2 as a possible D gene (6 bases). From germline, CDR1 is MNHEY and CDR2 SVGEGT. The CDR3 extends over 15 amino acids. Between the trimmed V and J ends, which lost 6 bases and 3 bases, there was a span of 14 bases. The CDR3 sequence: CASSPAGRDTGELFF. CDR3 DNA: TGTGCCAGCAGCCCAGCGGGCCGGGACACCGGGGAGCTGTTTTTT.

This clone showed up just once. The chain is built from TRBV6-1 and TRBJ1-5; 8 nucleotides agree with TRBD1. Germline CDR1 is MNHNS and CDR2 is SASEGT. The ends lost 1 base at V and 13 bases at J; junction bases unmatched: 9. This CDR3 has 14 residues. This CDR3 reads CASSEGTGGVPQHF. Here the CDR3 DNA reads TGTGCCAGCAGTGAAGGTACAGGGGGTGTGCCTCAGCATTTT.

This clone turned up a few times. The chain links TRBV28 to TRBJ2-1; perhaps TRBD1 as D (6 bases). The CDR3 runs 16 residues. Germline V gene sequence: CDR1 MDHEN, CDR2 SYDVKM. Deletions cut 7 bases from V and 4 bases from J, with 20 bases between. Here the CDR3 reads CASNEMLGHGYNEQFF. The CDR3 nucleotides read TGTGCCAGCAACGAAATGCTGGGACACGGTTACAATGAGCAGTTCTTC. The full variable domain, completed using reference TRBV28 and TRBJ2-1, is DVKVTQSSRYLVKRTGEKVFLECVQDMDHENMFWYRQDPGLGLRLIYFSYDVKMKEKGDIPEGYSVSREKKERFSLILESASTNQTSMYLCASNEMLGHGYNEQFFGPGTRLTVL.

This clone occurred a few times. The chain is built from TRBV5-1 and TRBJ1-1; a possible D gene is TRBD1 (6 bases). The CDR3 has 12 amino acids. The germline gives CDR1 SGHRS, CDR2 YFSETQ. Deletions cut 4 bases from V and 3 bases from J, with 7 bases between. CDR3 in amino acids: CASSTGYTEAFF. The CDR3 DNA sequence: TGCGCCAGCAGCACAGGGTACACTGAAGCTTTCTTT.

This rearrangement joins TRBV19 to TRBJ2-1; 10 bases align to TRBD1. The length of the CDR3 is 15 residues. With V trimmed by 4 bases and J by 6 bases, 6 bases remained unmatched. Germline CDR1 is LNHDA and CDR2 is SQIVND (reference sequence). The CDR3 coding sequence is TGTGCCAGTAGTACCCTTGGACAGGGGGGCAATGAGCAGTTCTTC. This translates into CASSTLGQGGNEQFF.

V usage is TRBV3-1 (or the pseudogene TRBV3-2) and J usage is TRBJ2-5, with 14 nucleotides matching TRBD2. This CDR3 spans 18 amino acids. Germline V lookup: CDR1 LGHDT, CDR2 YNNKEL (reference sequence). Unmatched junction bases numbered 12, after V lost 4 bases and J lost 5 bases. The CDR3 DNA is TGTGCCAGCAGCCGCGGGACTAGCGGGGGCTCCTCCAGGGAGACCCAGTACTTC. It translates to CASSRGTSGGSSRETQYF.

V gene TRBV6-1 combines with J gene TRBJ1-2; TRBD1 matches at 7 bases. J gave up 7 bases and V 2 bases, and 13 bases lay outside the gene matches. There are 16 residues in the CDR3. The germline CDR1 and CDR2 sequences are MNHNS and SASEGT. As DNA, the CDR3 is TGTGCCAGCAGTGAAATGGGGCTTAAGGGGGCGAGTGGCTACACCTTC. As protein: CASSEMGLKGASGYTF.

The chain's CDR3 is CASSHHQGGDTQYF. The CDR3 coding sequence is TGTGCCAGCAGCCACCACCAGGGGGGCGATACGCAGTATTTT. This sequence joins TRBV7-3 and TRBJ2-3; possible D gene TRBD1, 7 bases. The germline CDR1 and CDR2 sequences are SGHTA and FQGTGA. CDR3 length: 14 amino acids. With 5 bases removed from V and 6 bases from J, the gap between germline ends came to 15 bases.